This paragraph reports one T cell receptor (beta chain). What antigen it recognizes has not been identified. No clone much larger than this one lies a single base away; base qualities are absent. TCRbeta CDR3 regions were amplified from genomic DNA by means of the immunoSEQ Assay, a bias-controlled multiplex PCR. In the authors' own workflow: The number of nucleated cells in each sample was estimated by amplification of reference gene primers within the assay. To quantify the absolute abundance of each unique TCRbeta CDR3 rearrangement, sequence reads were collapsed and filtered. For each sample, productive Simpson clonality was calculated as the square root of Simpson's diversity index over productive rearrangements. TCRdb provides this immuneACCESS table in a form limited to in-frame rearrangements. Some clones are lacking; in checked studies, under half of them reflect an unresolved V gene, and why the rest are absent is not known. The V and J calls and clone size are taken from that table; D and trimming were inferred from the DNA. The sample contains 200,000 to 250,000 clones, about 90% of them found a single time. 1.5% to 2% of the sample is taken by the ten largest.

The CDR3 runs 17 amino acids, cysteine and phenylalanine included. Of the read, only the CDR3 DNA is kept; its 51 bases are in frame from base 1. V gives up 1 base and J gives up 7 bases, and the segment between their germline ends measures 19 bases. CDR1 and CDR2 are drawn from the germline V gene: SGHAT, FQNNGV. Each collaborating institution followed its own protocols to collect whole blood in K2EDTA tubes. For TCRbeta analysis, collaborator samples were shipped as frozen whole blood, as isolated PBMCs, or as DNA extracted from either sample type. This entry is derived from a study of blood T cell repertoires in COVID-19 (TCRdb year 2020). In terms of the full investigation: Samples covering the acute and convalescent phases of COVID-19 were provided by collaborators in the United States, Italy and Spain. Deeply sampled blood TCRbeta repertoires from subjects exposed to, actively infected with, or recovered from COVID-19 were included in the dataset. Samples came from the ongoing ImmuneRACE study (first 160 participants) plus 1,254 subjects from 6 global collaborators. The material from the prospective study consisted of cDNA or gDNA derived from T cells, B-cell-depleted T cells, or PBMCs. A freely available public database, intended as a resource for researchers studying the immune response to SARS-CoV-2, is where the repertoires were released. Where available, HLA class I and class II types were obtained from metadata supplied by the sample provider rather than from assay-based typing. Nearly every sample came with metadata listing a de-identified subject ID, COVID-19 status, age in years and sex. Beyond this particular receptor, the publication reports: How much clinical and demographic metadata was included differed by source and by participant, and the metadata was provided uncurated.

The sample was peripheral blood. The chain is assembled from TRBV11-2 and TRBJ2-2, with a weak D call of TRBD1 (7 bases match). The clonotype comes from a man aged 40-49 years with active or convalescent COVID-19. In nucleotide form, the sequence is TGTGCCAGCAGCTTAGTCCCTGGCCAGGGGGAGGACGGGGAGCTGTTTTTT. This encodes CASSLVPGQGEDGELFF.